Below, 10 T cell receptor beta chains from the same sample are listed, as sequenced in a study of cytomegalovirus exposure and HLA in healthy donors (dated by TCRdb to about 2017). Library construction relied on the immunoSEQ multiplex PCR assay. A mixture of 60 forward primers for TCR Vbeta segments and 13 reverse primers for TCR Jbeta segments was used in the multiplex PCR. TCRdb's version of the immuneACCESS table is confined to in-frame rearrangements and falls short of the full clone set. An unresolved V gene accounts for under half of the shortfall where checked; the remainder is of unknown origin. The sample yields over 70,000 clones; roughly 66% were counted once. The top ten hold 2.1% of the sample. Sequenced sample: PBMCs. The receptors originated from a man aged 25 to 45 in good health and CMV-seronegative.

The chain carries TRBV19 and TRBJ2-3; 8 bases map to TRBD2. The CDR3 contains 16 residues. Germline CDR1 LNHDA, CDR2 SQIVND (reference sequence). With V trimmed by 10 bases and J by 0 bases, 12 bases remained unmatched. CDR3 in DNA: TGTGCCACTAAAGGGGATAGCGGGACTAGCACAGATACGCAGTATTTT. This encodes CATKGDSGTSTDTQYF.

The chain has TRBV4-3 and TRBJ2-7; D might be TRBD1 (6 bases). CDR1 is LGHNA, CDR2 YSLEER, per germline. This CDR3 comprises 15 residues. Trimming removed 1 base at V and 2 bases at J, with 12 bases between. Here the CDR3 reads CASSQGSGQAYEQYF. CDR3 bases: TGCGCCAGCAGCCAAGGATCGGGACAAGCCTACGAGCAGTACTTC.

V is TRBV10-1 and J is TRBJ2-4; the D is unclear. V lost 3 bases and J 7 bases, leaving 10 bases between the germline ends. The germline V gene encodes CDR1 WNHNN and CDR2 SYGVQD (reference sequence). This CDR3 contains 13 residues. The CDR3 DNA reads TGCGCCAGCAGTGACGACCTGGAGAACATTCAGTACTTC. Translation gives CASSDDLENIQYF.

V is TRBV11-2 and J is TRBJ2-7, with D tentatively TRBD2 (6 bases). Trimming removed 3 bases from V and 5 bases from J, with 11 bases in between. CDR3 size: 13 residues. Per the germline V gene, CDR1 is SGHAT and CDR2 is FQNNGV. CDR3 DNA: TGTGCCAGCAGCTTTCGGGGAGGCGACGAGCAGTACTTC. Its translation: CASSFRGGDEQYF.

The chain links TRBV30 to TRBJ1-3, with D unresolved. Germline V gives CDR1 GTSNPN, CDR2 SVGIG (reference sequence). The CDR3 has 14 amino acids. Trimming cost V 5 bases and J 0 bases, with 11 bases left between them. As DNA, the CDR3 is TGTGCCTGGGATCTCGGGAGCTCTGGAAACACCATATATTTT. This sequence encodes CAWDLGSSGNTIYF.

The chain uses TRBV19 and TRBJ1-1; D gene ambiguous. V was shortened by 6 bases and J by 4 bases, with 15 bases between the two germline ends. Germline loops: CDR1 LNHDA, CDR2 SQIVND (reference sequence). The CDR3 spans 14 residues. The DNA of the CDR3 is TGTGCCAGTAGCTACCGAGAGGATACCACTGAAGCTTTCTTT. Residues: CASSYREDTTEAFF. The full variable domain, with the rest looked up from reference TRBV19 and TRBJ1-1, is DGGITQSPKYLFRKEGQNVTLSCEQNLNHDAMYWYRQDPGQGLRLIYYSQIVNDFQKGDIAEGYSVSREKKESFPLTVTSAQKNPTAFYLCASSYREDTTEAFFGQGTRLTVV.

Notes on this clone: One junction end does not reproduce the germline sequence, and a read error may be involved. The gene calls are TRBV29-1 and TRBJ1-1; no firm D call. This CDR3 is 12 amino acids long. The germline V gene has CDR1 SQVTM and CDR2 ANQGSEA. The CDR3, as DNA: TGCAGCGTTGAAGAAAGGAGGGAACGGACTGGATTT. The encoded protein is CSVEERRERTGF.

The gene calls are TRBV10-2 and TRBJ1-5; 9 bases match TRBD1. Germline V gene data show CDR1 as WSHSY and CDR2 as SAAADI. The CDR3 sequence is 15 residues long. After removal of 2 bases from V and 4 bases from J, the junction contained 3 bases not matched to a gene. The CDR3 region is CASSEATGGNQPQHF. The CDR3 DNA is TGCGCCAGCAGTGAGGCGACAGGGGGGAATCAGCCCCAGCATTTT.

This rearrangement joins TRBV6-1 to TRBJ1-5; D is possibly TRBD1 (6 bases). Trimming took 4 bases from V and 6 from J, leaving 25 bases between them. The CDR3 consists of 18 residues. Germline-derived CDR1 and CDR2 are MNHNS and SASEGT. CDR3 coding DNA: TGTGCCAGCAGTGGCATCAGGGGCGGATCTCCCAACGGTCAGCCCCAGCATTTT. Protein product: CASSGIRGGSPNGQPQHF.

This clone was counted a single time. V gene TRBV5-6 combines with J gene TRBJ1-1; 7 bases map to TRBD1. Trimming removed 2 bases from V and 7 bases from J; junction bases left unmatched: 5. From germline, CDR1 is SGHDT and CDR2 YYEEEE. This CDR3 contains 13 residues. CDR3 protein: CASSLGGADEAFF. CDR3 DNA: TGTGCCAGCAGCTTAGGGGGCGCCGATGAAGCTTTCTTT.